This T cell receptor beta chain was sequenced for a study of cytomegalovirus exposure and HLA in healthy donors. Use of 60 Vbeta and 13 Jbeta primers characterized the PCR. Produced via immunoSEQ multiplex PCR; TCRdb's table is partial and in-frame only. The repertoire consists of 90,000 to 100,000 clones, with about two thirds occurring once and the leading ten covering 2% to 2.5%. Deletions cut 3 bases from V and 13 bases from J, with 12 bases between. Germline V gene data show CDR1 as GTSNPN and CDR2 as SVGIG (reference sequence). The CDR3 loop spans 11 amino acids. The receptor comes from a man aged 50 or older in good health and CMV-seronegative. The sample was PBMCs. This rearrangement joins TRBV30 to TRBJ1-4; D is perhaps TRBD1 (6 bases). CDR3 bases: TGTGCCTGGAGCTCTGGGACAATACTGTTTTTT. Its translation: CAWSSGTILFF. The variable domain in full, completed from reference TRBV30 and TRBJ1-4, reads SQTIHQWPATLVQPVGSPLSLECTVEGTSNPNLYWYRQAAGRGLQLLFYSVGIGQISSEVPQNLSASRPQDRQFILSSKKLLLSDSGFYLCAWSSGTILFFGSGTQLSVL.